Below, 10 T cell receptor beta chains from the same sample are listed, as sequenced in a study of shared clonotypes between healthy human individuals. TCRdb's copy holds only in-frame clones and misses some; the assay was immunoSEQ multiplex PCR. The sample lists over a million clones, 95% to 97% occurring once. Source material: naive CD4+ T cells sorted from blood. The subset was: CD45RA+ positively selected. The receptors here all came from a man aged 25 to 40 in good health.

The chain employs TRBV28 and TRBJ2-5; 8 nucleotides line up with TRBD2. V was pared by 4 bases and J by 4 bases, with 8 bases of the junction left unmatched. The CDR3 sequence is 15 residues long. Per the germline V gene, CDR1 is MDHEN and CDR2 is SYDVKM. The CDR3 region is CASSSGGKASETQYF. CDR3 coding DNA: TGTGCCAGCAGTTCGGGGGGGAAAGCATCAGAGACCCAGTACTTC.

This clone came up once. The V call is TRBV7-2, the J call TRBJ1-1; the match to TRBD1 covers 10 bases. The CDR3 sequence is 14 residues long. CDR1 is SGHTA and CDR2 is FQGNSA in the germline V gene. V lost 4 bases, J lost 5 bases, and 4 bases stayed unmatched. As DNA, the CDR3 is TGTGCCAGCAGCTGGGGACAGGGGAGGACTGAAGCTTTCTTT. This translates into CASSWGQGRTEAFF.

This clone was recorded only once. The V and J genes are TRBV10-3 and TRBJ2-3; a possible D gene is TRBD1 (7 bases). Per the germline V gene, CDR1 is ENHRY and CDR2 is SYGVKD. The V end was cut by 1 base, the J end by 2 bases, with 13 bases between. The CDR3 extends over 16 amino acids. CDR3 DNA: TGTGCCATCAGTGAGTGGGCGGGACAGATCACAGATACGCAGTATTTT. Amino acid sequence: CAISEWAGQITDTQYF.

V and J are TRBV25-1 and TRBJ2-1; TRBD2 is a possible D gene (5 bases). CDR3 length: 14 residues. Germline V CDR1 and CDR2: MGHDK, SYGVNS. V was clipped by 6 bases and J by 4 bases, with 13 bases between them. The CDR3 reads CASRNRGLYNEQFF. The CDR3 coding sequence is TGTGCCAGCAGGAATCGGGGATTGTACAATGAGCAGTTCTTC.

This chain joins TRBV15 and TRBJ2-7; D not resolved. The germline gives CDR1 LNHNV, CDR2 YYDKDF (reference sequence). V was clipped by 0 bases and J by 5 bases, with 14 bases between them. This CDR3 has 15 residues. CDR3 DNA sequence: TGTGCCACCAGCAGAGATCGACCGGGCTCAAACGAGCAGTACTTC. It is translated as CATSRDRPGSNEQYF.

The chain has TRBV6-6 and TRBJ1-2; 7 bases are a match to TRBD1. V dropped 4 bases and J dropped 8; count of bases not matched to a gene: 7. The CDR3 loop spans 13 amino acids. Per the germline V gene, CDR1 is MNHNY and CDR2 is SVGAGI (reference sequence). CDR3 nucleotides: TGTGCCAGCAGTTCTCCCAGGGGGGACGGCTACACCTTC. Amino acid sequence: CASSSPRGDGYTF.

This CDR3 is CASSLEGTQSGYTF. The CDR3 DNA follows: TGTGCCAGCAGCTTAGAAGGGACTCAGAGCGGCTACACCTTC. The chain combines TRBV7-9 with TRBJ1-2; TRBD1 is a possible D gene (5 bases). Germline V gene lookup returns CDR1 SEHNR and CDR2 FQNEAQ (reference sequence). Trimming left V 1 base short and J 8 bases short, with 14 bases between. This CDR3 has 14 amino acids.

The chain combines TRBV28 with TRBJ1-5; TRBD1 matches at 8 bases. V was clipped by 3 bases and J by 4 bases; unmatched bases: 11. This CDR3 is 17 amino acids long. Germline V gene lookup returns CDR1 MDHEN and CDR2 SYDVKM. CDR3 protein: CASSLGTGLAGNQPQHF. For the CDR3, the DNA is TGTGCCAGCAGTTTGGGGACAGGTCTAGCAGGTAATCAGCCCCAGCATTTT.

The rearrangement uses TRBV9 and TRBJ2-3; 13 nucleotides align to TRBD2. The CDR3 is made up of 16 amino acids. Germline V gene lookup returns CDR1 SGDLS and CDR2 YYNGEE. After removal of 0 bases from V and 7 bases from J, the junction contained 5 bases not matched to a gene. The CDR3 DNA is TGTGCCAGCAGCGTAGGGGGGACTAGCGGGACTCATACGCAGTATTTT. Its protein product is CASSVGGTSGTHTQYF.

The chain links TRBV7-6 to TRBJ2-1, with D unresolved. Germline lookup yields CDR1 SGHVS and CDR2 FNYEAQ. This CDR3 comprises 15 residues. V was shortened by 2 bases and J by 0 bases, with 8 bases between the two germline ends. DNA for the CDR3: TGTGCCAGCAGCTTACGGATTAGCTCCTACAATGAGCAGTTCTTC. It encodes CASSLRISSYNEQFF.